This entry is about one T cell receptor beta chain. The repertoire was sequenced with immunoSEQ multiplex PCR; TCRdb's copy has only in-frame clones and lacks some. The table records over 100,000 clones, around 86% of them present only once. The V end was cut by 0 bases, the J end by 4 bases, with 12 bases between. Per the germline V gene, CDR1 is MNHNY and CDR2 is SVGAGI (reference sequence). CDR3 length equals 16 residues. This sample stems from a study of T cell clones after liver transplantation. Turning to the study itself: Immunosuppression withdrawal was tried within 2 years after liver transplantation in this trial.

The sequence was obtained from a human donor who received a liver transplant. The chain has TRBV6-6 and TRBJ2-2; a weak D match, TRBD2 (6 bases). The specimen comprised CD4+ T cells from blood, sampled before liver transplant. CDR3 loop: CASSYSGGKVTGELFF. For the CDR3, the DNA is TGTGCCAGCAGTTACTCCGGCGGGAAGGTCACCGGGGAGCTGTTTTTT.